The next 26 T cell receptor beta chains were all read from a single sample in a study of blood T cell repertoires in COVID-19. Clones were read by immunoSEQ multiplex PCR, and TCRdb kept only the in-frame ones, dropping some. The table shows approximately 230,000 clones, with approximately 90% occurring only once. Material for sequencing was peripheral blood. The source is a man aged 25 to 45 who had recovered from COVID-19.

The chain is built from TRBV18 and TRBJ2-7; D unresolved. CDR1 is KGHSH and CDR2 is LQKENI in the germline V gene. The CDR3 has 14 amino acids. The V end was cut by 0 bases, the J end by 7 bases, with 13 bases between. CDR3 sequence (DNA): TGTGCCAGCTCACCACCTTCGGGTACGCGGGAGCAGTACTTC. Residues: CASSPPSGTREQYF.

In DNA, the CDR3 is TGCGCCAGCAGCTTGTCGCCAGACCAAGAGACCCAGTACTTC. The encoded protein is CASSLSPDQETQYF. The chain employs TRBV5-1 and TRBJ2-5; D gene ambiguous. The germline V and J ends were trimmed by 1 base and 0 bases, with 7 bases remaining between them. The CDR3 covers 14 residues. CDR1 SGHRS and CDR2 YFSETQ come from the germline V gene. The full variable domain, its missing parts supplied by reference TRBV5-1 and TRBJ2-5, is KAGVTQTPRYLIKTRGQQVTLSCSPISGHRSVSWYQQTPGQGLQFLFEYFSETQRNKGNFPGRFSGRQFSNSRSEMNVSTLELGDSALYLCASSLSPDQETQYFGPGTRLLVL.

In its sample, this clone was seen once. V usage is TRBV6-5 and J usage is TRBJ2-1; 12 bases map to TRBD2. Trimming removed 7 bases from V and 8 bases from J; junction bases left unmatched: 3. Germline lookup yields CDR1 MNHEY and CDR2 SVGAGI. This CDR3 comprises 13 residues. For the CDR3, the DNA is TGTGCCAGCAAGCTAGCGGGGGGGGATGAGCAGTTCTTC. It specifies CASKLAGGDEQFF.

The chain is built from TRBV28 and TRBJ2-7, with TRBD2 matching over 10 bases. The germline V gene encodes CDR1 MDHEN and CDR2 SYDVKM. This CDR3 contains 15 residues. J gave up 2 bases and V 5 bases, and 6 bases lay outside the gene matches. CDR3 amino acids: CASSLRAGGAYEQYF. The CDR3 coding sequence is TGTGCCAGCAGTCTGAGAGCGGGGGGGGCCTACGAGCAGTACTTC.

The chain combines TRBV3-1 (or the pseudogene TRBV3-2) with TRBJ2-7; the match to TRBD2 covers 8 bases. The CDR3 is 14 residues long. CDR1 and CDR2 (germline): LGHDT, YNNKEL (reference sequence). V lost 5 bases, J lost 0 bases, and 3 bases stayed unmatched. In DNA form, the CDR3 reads TGTGCCAGCAGCGTAAGCGGGAGCTCCTACGAGCAGTACTTC. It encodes CASSVSGSSYEQYF.

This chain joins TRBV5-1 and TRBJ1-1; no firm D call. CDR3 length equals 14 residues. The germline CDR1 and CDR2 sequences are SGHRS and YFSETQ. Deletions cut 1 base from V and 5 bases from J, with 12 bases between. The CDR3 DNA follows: TGCGCCAGCAGCTTGTCAGAGGCTGGGACTGAAGCTTTCTTT. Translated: CASSLSEAGTEAFF.

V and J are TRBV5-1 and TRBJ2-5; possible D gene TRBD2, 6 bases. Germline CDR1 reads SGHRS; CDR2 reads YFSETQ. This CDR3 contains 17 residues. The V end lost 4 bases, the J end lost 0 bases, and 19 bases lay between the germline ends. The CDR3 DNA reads TGCGCCAGCAGCCCAAAAGGACTATGGGGTTACCAAGAGACCCAGTACTTC. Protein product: CASSPKGLWGYQETQYF.

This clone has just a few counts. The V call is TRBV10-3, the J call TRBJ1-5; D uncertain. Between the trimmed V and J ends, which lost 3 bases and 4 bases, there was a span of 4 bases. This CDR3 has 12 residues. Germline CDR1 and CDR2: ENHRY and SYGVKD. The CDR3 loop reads CAISDTNQPQHF. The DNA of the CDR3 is TGTGCCATCAGTGACACTAATCAGCCCCAGCATTTT.

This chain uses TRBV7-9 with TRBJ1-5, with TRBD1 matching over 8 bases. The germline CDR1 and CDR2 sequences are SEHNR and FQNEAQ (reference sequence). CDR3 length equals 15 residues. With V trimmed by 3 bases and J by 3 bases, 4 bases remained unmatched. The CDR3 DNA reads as TGTGCCAGCAGCTTGGGGGGACAGGACAATCAGCCCCAGCATTTT. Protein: CASSLGGQDNQPQHF.

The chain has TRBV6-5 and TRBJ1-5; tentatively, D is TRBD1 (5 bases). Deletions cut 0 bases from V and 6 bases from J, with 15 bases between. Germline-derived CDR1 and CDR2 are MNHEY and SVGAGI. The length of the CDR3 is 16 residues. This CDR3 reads CASSYSGQVTGQPQHF. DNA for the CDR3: TGTGCCAGCAGTTACTCGGGGCAGGTAACCGGTCAGCCCCAGCATTTT.

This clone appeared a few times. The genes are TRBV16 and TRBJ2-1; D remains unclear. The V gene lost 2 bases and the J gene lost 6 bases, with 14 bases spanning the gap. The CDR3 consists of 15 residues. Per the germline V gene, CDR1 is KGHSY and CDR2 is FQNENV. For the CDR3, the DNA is TGTGCCAGCAGCCAAGGCCCTCCAAGTGGCAATGAGCAGTTCTTC. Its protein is CASSQGPPSGNEQFF.

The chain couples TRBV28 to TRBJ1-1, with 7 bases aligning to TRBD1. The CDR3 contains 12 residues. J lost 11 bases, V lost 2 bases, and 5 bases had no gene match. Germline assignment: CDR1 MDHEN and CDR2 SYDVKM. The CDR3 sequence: CASSLRGGRAFF. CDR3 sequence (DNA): TGTGCCAGCAGTTTAAGAGGGGGCCGCGCTTTCTTT.

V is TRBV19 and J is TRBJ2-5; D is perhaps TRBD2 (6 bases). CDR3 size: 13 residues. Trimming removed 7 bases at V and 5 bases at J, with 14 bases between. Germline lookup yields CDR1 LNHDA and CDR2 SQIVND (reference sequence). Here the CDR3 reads CASTGTVWETQYF. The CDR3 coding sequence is TGTGCCAGTACGGGGACTGTCTGGGAGACCCAGTACTTC.

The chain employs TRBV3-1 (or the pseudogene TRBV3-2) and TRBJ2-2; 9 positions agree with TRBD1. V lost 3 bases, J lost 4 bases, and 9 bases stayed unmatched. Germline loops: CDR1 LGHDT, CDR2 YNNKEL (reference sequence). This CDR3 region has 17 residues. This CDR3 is CASSHSGTGRGTGELFF. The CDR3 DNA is TGTGCCAGCAGCCACTCCGGGACAGGGCGTGGCACCGGGGAGCTGTTTTTT.

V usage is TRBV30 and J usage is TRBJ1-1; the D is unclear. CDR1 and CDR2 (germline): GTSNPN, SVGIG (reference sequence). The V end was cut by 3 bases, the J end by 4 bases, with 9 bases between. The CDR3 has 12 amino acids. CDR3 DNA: TGTGCCTGGAGCCAATACAGCACTGAAGCTTTCTTT. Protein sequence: CAWSQYSTEAFF. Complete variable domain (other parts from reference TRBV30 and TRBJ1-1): SQTIHQWPATLVQPVGSPLSLECTVEGTSNPNLYWYRQAAGRGLQLLFYSVGIGQISSEVPQNLSASRPQDRQFILSSKKLLLSDSGFYLCAWSQYSTEAFFGQGTRLTVV.

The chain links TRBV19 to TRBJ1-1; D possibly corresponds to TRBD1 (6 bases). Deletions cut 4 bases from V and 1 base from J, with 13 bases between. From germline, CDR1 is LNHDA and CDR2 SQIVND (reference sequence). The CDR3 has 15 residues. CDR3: CASSRLGQQNTEAFF. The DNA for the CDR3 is TGTGCCAGTAGTAGATTAGGACAGCAGAACACTGAAGCTTTCTTT.

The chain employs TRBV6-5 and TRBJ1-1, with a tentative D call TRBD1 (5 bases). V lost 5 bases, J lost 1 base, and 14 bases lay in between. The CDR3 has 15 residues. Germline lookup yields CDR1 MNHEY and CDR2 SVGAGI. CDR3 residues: CASSPGGAGNTEAFF. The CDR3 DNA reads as TGTGCCAGCAGTCCGGGGGGTGCAGGGAACACTGAAGCTTTCTTT.

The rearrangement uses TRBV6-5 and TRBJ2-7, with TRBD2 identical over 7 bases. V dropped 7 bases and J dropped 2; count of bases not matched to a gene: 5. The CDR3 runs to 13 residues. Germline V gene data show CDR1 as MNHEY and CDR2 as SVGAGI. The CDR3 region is CASTAGVAYEQYF. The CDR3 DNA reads TGTGCCAGCACTGCGGGGGTGGCCTACGAGCAGTACTTC.

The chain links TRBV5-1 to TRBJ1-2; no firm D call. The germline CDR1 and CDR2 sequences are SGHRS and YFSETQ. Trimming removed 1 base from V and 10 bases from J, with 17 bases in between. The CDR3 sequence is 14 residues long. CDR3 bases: TGCGCCAGCAGCTTGCAAATGGGTGGCAGGTTCTACACCTTC. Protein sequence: CASSLQMGGRFYTF.

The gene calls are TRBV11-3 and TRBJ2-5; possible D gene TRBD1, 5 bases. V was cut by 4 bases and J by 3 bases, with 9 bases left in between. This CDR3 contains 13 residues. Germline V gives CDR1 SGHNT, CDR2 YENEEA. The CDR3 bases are TGTGCCAGCAGCTCCCGACAGAAAGAGACCCAGTACTTC. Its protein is CASSSRQKETQYF.

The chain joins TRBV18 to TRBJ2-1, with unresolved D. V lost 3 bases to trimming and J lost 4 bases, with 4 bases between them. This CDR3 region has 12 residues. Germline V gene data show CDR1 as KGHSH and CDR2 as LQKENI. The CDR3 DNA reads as TGTGCCAGCTCACCGCGATACAATGAGCAGTTCTTC. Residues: CASSPRYNEQFF.

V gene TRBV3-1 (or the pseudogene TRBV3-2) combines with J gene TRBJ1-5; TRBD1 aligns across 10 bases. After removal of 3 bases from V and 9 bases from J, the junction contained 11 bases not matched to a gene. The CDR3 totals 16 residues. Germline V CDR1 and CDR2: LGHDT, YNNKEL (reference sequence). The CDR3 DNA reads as TGTGCCAGCAGCCAGGGGGGACAGGGGATTTGGGGGCCCCAGCATTTT. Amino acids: CASSQGGQGIWGPQHF.

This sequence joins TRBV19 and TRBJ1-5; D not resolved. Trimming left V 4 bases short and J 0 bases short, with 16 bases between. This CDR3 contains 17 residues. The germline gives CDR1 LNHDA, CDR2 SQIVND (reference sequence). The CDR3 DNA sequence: TGTGCCAGTAGTAGGGGTGGACGGACTAATAGCAATCAGCCCCAGCATTTT. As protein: CASSRGGRTNSNQPQHF.

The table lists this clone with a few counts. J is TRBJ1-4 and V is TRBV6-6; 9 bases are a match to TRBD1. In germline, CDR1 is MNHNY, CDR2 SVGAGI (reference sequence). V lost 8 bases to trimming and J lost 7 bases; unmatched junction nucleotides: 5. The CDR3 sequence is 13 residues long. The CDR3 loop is CASGVTGGEKLFF. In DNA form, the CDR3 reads TGTGCCAGCGGTGTGACAGGGGGTGAAAAACTGTTTTTT.

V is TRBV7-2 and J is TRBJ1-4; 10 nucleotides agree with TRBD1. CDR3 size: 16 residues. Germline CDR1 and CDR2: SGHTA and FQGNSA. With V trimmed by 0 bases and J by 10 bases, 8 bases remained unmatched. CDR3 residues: CASSLAGQGKGGKLFF. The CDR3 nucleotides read TGTGCCAGCAGCTTAGCGGGACAGGGGAAAGGAGGAAAACTGTTTTTT.

The CDR3 DNA sequence: TGCGCCAGCAGTGAGACTGCCGCCCGGGGTGAGCAGTTCTTC. As protein: CASSETAARGEQFF. The V gene is TRBV10-2, the J gene TRBJ2-1; D is perhaps TRBD2 (5 bases). CDR3 length equals 14 residues. CDR1 and CDR2 from the germline V gene are WSHSY and SAAADI. V gave up 2 bases and J gave up 9 bases, with 14 bases separating them.